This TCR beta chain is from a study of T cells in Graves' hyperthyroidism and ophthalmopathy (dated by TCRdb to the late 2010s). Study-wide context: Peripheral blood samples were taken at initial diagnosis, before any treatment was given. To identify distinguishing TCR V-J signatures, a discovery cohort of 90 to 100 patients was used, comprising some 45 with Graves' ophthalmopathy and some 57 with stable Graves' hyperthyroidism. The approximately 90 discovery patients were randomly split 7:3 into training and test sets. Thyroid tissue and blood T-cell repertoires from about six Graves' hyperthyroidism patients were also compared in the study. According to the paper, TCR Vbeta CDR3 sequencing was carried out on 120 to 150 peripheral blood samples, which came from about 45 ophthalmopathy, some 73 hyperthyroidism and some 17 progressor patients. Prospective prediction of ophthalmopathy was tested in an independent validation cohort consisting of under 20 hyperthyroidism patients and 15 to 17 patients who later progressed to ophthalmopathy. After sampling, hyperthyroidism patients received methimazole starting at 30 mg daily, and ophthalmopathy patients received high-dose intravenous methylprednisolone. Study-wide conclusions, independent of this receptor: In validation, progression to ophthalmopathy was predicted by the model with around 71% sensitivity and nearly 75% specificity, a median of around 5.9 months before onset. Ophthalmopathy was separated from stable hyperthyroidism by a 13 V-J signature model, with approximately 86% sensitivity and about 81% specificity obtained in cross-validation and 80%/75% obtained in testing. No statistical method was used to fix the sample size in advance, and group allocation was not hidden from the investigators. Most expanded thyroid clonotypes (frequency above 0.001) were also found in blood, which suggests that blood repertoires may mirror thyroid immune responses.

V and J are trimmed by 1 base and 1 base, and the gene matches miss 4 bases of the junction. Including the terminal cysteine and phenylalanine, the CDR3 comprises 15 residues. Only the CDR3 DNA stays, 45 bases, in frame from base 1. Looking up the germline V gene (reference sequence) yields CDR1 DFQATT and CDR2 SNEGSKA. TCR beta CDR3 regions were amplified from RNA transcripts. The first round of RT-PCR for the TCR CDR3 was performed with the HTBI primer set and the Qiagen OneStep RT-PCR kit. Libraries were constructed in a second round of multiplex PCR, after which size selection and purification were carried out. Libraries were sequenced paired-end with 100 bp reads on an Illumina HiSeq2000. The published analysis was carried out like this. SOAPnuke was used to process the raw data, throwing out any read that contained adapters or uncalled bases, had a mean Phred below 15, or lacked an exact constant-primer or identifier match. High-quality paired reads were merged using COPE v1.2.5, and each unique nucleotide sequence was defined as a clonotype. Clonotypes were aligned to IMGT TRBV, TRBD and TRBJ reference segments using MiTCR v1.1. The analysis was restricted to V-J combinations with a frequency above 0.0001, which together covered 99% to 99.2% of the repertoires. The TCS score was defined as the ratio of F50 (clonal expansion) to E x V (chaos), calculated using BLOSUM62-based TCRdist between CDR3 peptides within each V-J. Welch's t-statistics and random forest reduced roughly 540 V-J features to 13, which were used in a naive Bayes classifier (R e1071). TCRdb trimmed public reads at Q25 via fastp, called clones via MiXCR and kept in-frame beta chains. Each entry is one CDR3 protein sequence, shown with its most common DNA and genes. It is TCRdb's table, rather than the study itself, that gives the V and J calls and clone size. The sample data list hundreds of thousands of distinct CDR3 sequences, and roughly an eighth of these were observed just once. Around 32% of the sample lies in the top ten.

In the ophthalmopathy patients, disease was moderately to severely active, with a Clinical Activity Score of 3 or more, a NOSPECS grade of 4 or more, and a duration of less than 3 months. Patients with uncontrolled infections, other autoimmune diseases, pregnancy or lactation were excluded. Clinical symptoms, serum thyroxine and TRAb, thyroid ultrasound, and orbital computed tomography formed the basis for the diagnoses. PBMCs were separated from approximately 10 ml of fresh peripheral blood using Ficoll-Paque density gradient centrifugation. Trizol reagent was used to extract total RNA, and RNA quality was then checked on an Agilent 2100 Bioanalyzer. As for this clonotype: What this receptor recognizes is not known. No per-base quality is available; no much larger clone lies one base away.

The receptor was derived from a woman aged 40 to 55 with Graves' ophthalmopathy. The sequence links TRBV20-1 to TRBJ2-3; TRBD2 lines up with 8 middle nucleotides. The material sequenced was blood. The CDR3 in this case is CSARAAGEGTDTQYF. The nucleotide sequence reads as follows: TGCAGTGCTAGAGCAGCGGGAGAGGGCACAGATACGCAGTATTTT.